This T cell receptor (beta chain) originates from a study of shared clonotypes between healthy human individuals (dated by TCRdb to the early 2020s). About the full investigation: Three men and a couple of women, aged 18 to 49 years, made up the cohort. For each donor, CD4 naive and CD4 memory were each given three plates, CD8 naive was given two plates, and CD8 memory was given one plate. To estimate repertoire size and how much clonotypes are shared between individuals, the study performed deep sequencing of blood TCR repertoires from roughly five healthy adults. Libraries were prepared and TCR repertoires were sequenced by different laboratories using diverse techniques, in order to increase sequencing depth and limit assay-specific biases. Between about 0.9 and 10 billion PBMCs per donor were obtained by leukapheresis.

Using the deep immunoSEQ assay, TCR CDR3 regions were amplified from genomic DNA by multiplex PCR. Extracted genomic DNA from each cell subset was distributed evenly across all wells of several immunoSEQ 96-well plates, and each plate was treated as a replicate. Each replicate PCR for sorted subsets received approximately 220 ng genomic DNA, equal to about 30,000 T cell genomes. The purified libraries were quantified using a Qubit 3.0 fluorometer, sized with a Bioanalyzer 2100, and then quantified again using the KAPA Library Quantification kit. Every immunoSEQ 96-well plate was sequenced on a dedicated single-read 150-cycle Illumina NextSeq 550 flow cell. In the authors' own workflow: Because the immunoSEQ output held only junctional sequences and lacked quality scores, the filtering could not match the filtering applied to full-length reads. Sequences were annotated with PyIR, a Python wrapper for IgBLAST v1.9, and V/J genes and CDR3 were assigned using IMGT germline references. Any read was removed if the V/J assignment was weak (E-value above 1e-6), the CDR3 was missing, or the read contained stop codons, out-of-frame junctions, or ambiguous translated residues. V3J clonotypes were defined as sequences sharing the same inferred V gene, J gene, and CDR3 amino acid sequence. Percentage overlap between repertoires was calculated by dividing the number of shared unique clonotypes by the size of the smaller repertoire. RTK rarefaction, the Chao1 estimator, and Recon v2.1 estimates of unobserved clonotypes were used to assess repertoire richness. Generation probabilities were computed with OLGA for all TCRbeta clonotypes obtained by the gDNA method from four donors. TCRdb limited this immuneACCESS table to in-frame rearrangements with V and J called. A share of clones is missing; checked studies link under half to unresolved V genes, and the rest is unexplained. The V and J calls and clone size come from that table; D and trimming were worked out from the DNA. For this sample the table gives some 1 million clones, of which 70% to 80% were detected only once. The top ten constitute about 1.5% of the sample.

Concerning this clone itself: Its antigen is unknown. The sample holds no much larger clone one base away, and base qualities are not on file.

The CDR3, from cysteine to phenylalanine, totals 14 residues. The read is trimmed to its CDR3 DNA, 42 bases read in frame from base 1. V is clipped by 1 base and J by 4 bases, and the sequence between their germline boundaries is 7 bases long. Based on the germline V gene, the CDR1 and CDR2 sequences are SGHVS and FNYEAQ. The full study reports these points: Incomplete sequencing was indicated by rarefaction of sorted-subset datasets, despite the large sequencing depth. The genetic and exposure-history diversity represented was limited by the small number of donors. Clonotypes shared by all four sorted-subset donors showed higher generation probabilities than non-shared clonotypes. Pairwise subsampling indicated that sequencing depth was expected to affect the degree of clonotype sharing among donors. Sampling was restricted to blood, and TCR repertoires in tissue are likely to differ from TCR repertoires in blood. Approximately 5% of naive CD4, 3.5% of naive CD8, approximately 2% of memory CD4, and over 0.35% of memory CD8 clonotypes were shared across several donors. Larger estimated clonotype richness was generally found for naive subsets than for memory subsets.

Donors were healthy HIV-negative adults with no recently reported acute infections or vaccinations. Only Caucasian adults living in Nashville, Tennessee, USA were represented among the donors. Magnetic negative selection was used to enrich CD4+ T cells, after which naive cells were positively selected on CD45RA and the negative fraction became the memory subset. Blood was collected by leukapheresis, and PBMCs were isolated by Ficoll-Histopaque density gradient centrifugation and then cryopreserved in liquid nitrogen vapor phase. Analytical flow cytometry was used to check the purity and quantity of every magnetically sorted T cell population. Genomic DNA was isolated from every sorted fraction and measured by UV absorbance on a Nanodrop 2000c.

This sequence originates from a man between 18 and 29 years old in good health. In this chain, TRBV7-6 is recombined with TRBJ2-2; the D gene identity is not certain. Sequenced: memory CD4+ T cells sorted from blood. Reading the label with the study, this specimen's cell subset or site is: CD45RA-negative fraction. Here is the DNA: TGTGCCAGCAGCTTAGGTCAGTCCACCGGGGAGCTGTTTTTT. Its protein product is CASSLGQSTGELFF.